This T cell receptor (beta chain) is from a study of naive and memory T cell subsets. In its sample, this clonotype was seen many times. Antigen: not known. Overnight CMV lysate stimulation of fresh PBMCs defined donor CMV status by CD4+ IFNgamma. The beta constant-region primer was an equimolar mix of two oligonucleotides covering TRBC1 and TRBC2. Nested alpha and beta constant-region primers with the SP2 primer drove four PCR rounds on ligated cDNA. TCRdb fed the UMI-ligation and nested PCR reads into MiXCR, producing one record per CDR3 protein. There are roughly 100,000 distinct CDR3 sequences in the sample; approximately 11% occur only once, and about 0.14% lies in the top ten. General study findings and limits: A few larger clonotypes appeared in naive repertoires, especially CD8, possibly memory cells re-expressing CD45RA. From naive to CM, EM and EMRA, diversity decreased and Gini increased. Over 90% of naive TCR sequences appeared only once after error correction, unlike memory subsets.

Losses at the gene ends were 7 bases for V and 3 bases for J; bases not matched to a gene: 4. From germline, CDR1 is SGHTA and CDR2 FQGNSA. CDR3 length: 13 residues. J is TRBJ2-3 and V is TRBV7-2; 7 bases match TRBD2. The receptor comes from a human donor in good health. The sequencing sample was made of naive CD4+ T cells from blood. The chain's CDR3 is CASTRTRTDTQYF. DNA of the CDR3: TGTGCCAGCACGCGGACTAGGACAGATACGCAGTATTTT.